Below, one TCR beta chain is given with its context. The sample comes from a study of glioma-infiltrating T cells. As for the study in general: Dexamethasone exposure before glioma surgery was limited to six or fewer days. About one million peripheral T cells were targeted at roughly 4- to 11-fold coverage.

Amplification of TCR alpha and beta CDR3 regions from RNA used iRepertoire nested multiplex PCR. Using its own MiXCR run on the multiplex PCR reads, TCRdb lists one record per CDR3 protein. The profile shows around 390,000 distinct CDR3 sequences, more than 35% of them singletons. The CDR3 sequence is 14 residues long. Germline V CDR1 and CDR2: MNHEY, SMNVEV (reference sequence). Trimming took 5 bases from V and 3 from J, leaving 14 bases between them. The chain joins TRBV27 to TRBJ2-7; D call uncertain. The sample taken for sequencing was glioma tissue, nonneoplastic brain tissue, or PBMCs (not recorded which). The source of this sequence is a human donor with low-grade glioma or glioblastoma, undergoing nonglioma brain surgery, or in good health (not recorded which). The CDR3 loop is CASSVGSAYYEQYF. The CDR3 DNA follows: TGTGCCAGCAGTGTCGGTTCGGCGTACTACGAGCAGTACTTC.